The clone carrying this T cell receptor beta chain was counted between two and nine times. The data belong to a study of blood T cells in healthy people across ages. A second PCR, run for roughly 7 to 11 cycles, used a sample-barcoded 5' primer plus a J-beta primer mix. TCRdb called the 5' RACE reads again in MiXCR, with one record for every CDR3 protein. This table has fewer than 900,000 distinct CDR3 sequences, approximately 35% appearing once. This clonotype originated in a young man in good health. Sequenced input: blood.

CDR3: CASSVARGKLGGNEQYF. CDR3 nucleotides: TGTGCCAGCAGCGTAGCTCGCGGGAAATTGGGTGGTAATGAGCAGTACTTC. This chain joins TRBV9 and TRBJ2-7, with D maybe TRBD2 (6 bases). The CDR3 spans 17 residues. V lost 0 bases to trimming and J lost 7 bases, with 23 bases between them. Germline CDR1 is SGDLS and CDR2 is YYNGEE.